The 3 T cell receptor beta chains below all came from one sample that was sequenced in a study of T cell responses to AZD1222 COVID-19 vaccine. This table comes from immunoSEQ multiplex PCR, and its TCRdb copy is limited to in-frame clones, with some not included. The table includes about 150,000 clones, 90% to 95% detected once. The sequencing here drew on peripheral blood, taken on day 0 of AZD1222 vaccination. The receptors originated from an adult in good health.

This chain uses TRBV20-1 with TRBJ2-7; 11 bases match TRBD2. CDR1 is DFQATT and CDR2 is SNEGSKA in the germline V gene (reference sequence). The CDR3 runs to 16 residues. The junction had 10 bases not matched to a gene; V was cut back by 3 bases and J by 3 bases. CDR3 DNA sequence: TGCAGTGCTAGTTCCCTCCCGGGACTAGCGGTCTACGAGCAGTACTTC. It yields the protein CSASSLPGLAVYEQYF.

This chain links TRBV5-1 with TRBJ1-2; D gene ambiguous. The V end was cut by 4 bases, the J end by 2 bases, with 3 bases between. Germline CDR1 SGHRS, CDR2 YFSETQ. There are 11 residues in the CDR3. This chain's CDR3 is CASSNNYGYTF. CDR3 sequence (DNA): TGCGCCAGCAGCAACAACTATGGCTACACCTTC.

V and J are TRBV19 and TRBJ1-5; 7 nucleotides align to TRBD1. The CDR3 length is 15 residues. Looked up from germline, CDR1 is LNHDA and CDR2 is SQIVND (reference sequence). V trimming: 5 bases; J trimming: 1 base; junction bases outside the gene matches: 5. The CDR3 sequence: CASSLQQGSNQPQHF. CDR3 DNA: TGTGCCAGTAGTTTACAACAGGGGAGCAATCAGCCCCAGCATTTT.